This T cell receptor beta chain emerged from a study of cytomegalovirus exposure and HLA in healthy donors. With 5 bases removed from V and 1 base from J, the gap between germline ends came to 5 bases. Germline CDR1 and CDR2: LNHNV and YYDKDF (reference sequence). The CDR3 is made up of 12 amino acids. On this clone itself: Its antigen remains unknown.

The study, taken as a whole, reports: It has been reported that TCR beta sequences accurately predicted the HLA-A and HLA-B alleles of most subjects.

The PCR employed 60 Vbeta primers together with 13 Jbeta primers. Data came from immunoSEQ multiplex PCR; TCRdb stores just in-frame clones and leaves some out. The sample has more than 95,000 clones; 70% to 80% are singletons. This clonotype was obtained from a young man in good health and CMV-seronegative. Specimen: PBMCs. This rearrangement joins TRBV15 to TRBJ1-1, with no clear D. CDR3 coding DNA: TGTGCCACCAGCCACAGGAACACTGAAGCTTTCTTT. Amino acids: CATSHRNTEAFF.